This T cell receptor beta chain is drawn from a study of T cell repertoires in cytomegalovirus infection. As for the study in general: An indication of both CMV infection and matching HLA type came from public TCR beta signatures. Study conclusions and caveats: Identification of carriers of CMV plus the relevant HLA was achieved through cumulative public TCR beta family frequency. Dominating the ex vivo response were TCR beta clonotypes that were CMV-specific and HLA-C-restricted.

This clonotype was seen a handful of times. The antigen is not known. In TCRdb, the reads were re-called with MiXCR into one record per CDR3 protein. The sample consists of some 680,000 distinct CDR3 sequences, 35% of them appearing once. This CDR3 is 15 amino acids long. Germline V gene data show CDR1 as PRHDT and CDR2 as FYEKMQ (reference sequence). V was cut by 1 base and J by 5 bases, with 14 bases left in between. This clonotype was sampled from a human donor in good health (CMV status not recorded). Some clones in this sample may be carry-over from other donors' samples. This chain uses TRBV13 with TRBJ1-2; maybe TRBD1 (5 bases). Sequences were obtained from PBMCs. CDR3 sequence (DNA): TGTGCCAGCAGCTTAGAGAGGGACTCTGAATATGGCTACACCTTC. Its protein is CASSLERDSEYGYTF.